A single sample is the source of the 15 T cell receptor beta chains below, sequenced in a study of technical replicates of blood from a handful of donors (dated by TCRdb to 2017 to 2019). The library relied on the immunoSEQ multiplex PCR assay. The table comes from immuneACCESS by way of TCRdb, which keeps in-frame sequences with V and J called. Part of the clones is missing from these tables; in studies checked, under half for an unresolved V gene and the rest for unknown reasons. Within this sample are around 70,000 clones, with about 96% of them counted one time only. The top ten clones comprise 0.2% to 0.25% of the sample. Sequenced: T cells isolated from PBMCs. These receptors all come from a human donor in good health.

The chain combines TRBV4-1 with TRBJ1-1; a weak D match, TRBD1 (5 bases). The V gene's germline CDR1 is MGHRA and CDR2 YSYEKL. Trimming removed 0 bases at V and 1 base at J, with 15 bases between. The CDR3 consists of 17 residues. The CDR3 DNA reads TGCGCCAGCAGCCAAGACCTTTACTCGACAGCGAACACTGAAGCTTTCTTT. It encodes CASSQDLYSTANTEAFF.

V gene TRBV11-3 combines with J gene TRBJ2-7, with a possible D match to TRBD1 (5 bases). The CDR3 has 13 amino acids. Germline values: CDR1 SGHNT, CDR2 YENEEA. The V and J ends lost 2 bases and 2 bases respectively, with 7 bases between them. The chain's CDR3 is CASSLQGTYEQYF. The CDR3 DNA reads TGTGCCAGCAGCTTACAGGGAACCTACGAGCAGTACTTC.

The chain has TRBV6-5 and TRBJ1-2; possibly TRBD1 for D (6 bases). The CDR3 length is 15 residues. The ends were cut back, 0 bases at V and 8 bases at J, with 16 bases in the middle. CDR1 is MNHEY and CDR2 is SVGAGI in the germline V gene. The CDR3 region is CASSYSARGLRGYTF. CDR3 DNA sequence: TGTGCCAGCAGTTACTCGGCCAGGGGTCTTCGGGGCTACACCTTC.

Written as DNA, the CDR3 is TGCGCCAGCAGCCAAGTTAGCGTGGATACGCAGTATTTT. It specifies CASSQVSVDTQYF. The chain has TRBV4-1 and TRBJ2-3; D possibly corresponds to TRBD2 (5 bases). The CDR3 sequence is 13 residues long. The V gene's germline CDR1 is MGHRA and CDR2 YSYEKL. V lost 1 base to trimming and J lost 6 bases, with 8 bases between them.

The chain has TRBV5-1 and TRBJ1-5; 7 positions match TRBD1. Trimming cost V 3 bases and J 0 bases; bases outside gene matches: 6. CDR3 length: 16 amino acids. CDR1 is SGHRS, CDR2 YFSETQ, per germline. The DNA for the CDR3 is TGCGCCAGCAGCTCTGGGGACAGATATAGCAATCAGCCCCAGCATTTT. Translation: CASSSGDRYSNQPQHF.

The chain employs TRBV5-1 and TRBJ2-2, with TRBD1 identical over 8 bases. CDR1 is SGHRS, CDR2 YFSETQ, per germline. The CDR3 covers 16 residues. The V and J ends lost 5 bases and 3 bases, in that order; junction bases with no gene match: 9. CDR3 region: CASSRRQGWDTGELFF. The CDR3, as DNA: TGCGCCAGCAGTCGACGACAGGGGTGGGACACCGGGGAGCTGTTTTTT. The variable domain in full, with the rest retrieved from reference TRBV5-1 and TRBJ2-2, is KAGVTQTPRYLIKTRGQQVTLSCSPISGHRSVSWYQQTPGQGLQFLFEYFSETQRNKGNFPGRFSGRQFSNSRSEMNVSTLELGDSALYLCASSRRQGWDTGELFFGEGSRLTVL.

The V and J genes are TRBV9 and TRBJ1-3; a possible D gene is TRBD1 (5 bases). The germline V gene has CDR1 SGDLS and CDR2 YYNGEE. The CDR3 is 12 amino acids. V shed 3 bases and J shed 9 bases, with 10 bases lying between them. In DNA, the CDR3 is TGTGCCAGCAGCGCCGACAGACTCACCATATATTTT. It codes for CASSADRLTIYF.

The chain joins TRBV9 to TRBJ2-7, with a possible D match to TRBD2 (5 bases). CDR3 size: 14 residues. CDR1 SGDLS and CDR2 YYNGEE come from the germline V gene. V lost 0 bases, J lost 2 bases, and 9 bases lay in between. CDR3 residues: CASSVAEGPYEQYF. The CDR3 DNA reads as TGTGCCAGCAGCGTAGCTGAGGGCCCCTACGAGCAGTACTTC.

This clone was recorded once. The chain employs TRBV7-9 and TRBJ2-4; TRBD1 might be the D (6 bases). V dropped 5 bases and J dropped 4 bases, with 9 bases sitting between them. The CDR3 is 13 residues long. CDR1 is SEHNR, CDR2 FQNEAQ, per germline (reference sequence). CDR3 sequence reads: CASSPGQKNIQYF. The CDR3 DNA is TGTGCCAGCAGCCCAGGACAGAAAAACATTCAGTACTTC.

The V gene is TRBV28, the J gene TRBJ2-3, with TRBD2 identical over 10 bases. Germline loops: CDR1 MDHEN, CDR2 SYDVKM. V trimming: 10 bases; J trimming: 0 bases; junction bases outside the gene matches: 4. The CDR3 length is 14 residues. In DNA, the CDR3 is TGTGCCACCTTACTAGCGGGGAGCACAGATACGCAGTATTTT. Translation: CATLLAGSTDTQYF.

The chain combines TRBV11-3 with TRBJ2-2; D unclear. Germline CDR1 SGHNT, CDR2 YENEEA. Trimming left V 3 bases short and J 4 bases short, with 9 bases between. This CDR3 has 14 residues. CDR3 coding DNA: TGTGCCAGCAGCTTGGGCAGAACCACCGGGGAGCTGTTTTTT. The encoded protein is CASSLGRTTGELFF.

The V call is TRBV18, the J call TRBJ1-2; 8 bases are a match to TRBD1. V lost 3 bases and J lost 6; bases outside the gene matches: 6. Germline V gives CDR1 KGHSH, CDR2 LQKENI. The CDR3 runs to 14 residues. The CDR3 sequence is CASSPPGQAHGYTF. CDR3 in DNA: TGTGCCAGCTCACCTCCGGGACAGGCTCATGGCTACACCTTC.

The V call is TRBV7-3, the J call TRBJ2-1; 10 bases align to TRBD2. The germline CDR1 and CDR2 sequences are SGHTA and FQGTGA. This CDR3 has 16 residues. Trimming at V came to 4 bases and at J to 5 bases, leaving 8 bases not matched to a gene. CDR3 nucleotides: TGTGCCAGCAGCTACGCCGGGACTAGCGCACACAATGAGCAGTTCTTC. It encodes CASSYAGTSAHNEQFF. Filled out from reference TRBV7-3 and TRBJ2-1, the complete variable domain reads GAGVSQTPSNKVTEKGKYVELRCDPISGHTALYWYRQSLGQGPEFLIYFQGTGAADDSGLPNDRFFAVRPEGSVSTLKIQRTERGDSAVYLCASSYAGTSAHNEQFFGPGTRLTVL.

This clone came up once. This sequence joins TRBV19 and TRBJ2-1; 7 nucleotides line up with TRBD1. After removal of 4 bases from V and 6 bases from J, the junction contained 0 bases not matched to a gene. Germline lookup yields CDR1 LNHDA and CDR2 SQIVND (reference sequence). The CDR3 consists of 12 residues. CDR3: CASSTGGNEQFF. For the CDR3, the DNA is TGTGCCAGTAGTACAGGGGGCAATGAGCAGTTCTTC.

The chain recombines TRBV28 with TRBJ2-7, with 16 nucleotides matching TRBD2. The V segment lost 4 bases and the J segment 5 bases; nucleotides outside the gene matches: 20. The CDR3 consists of 21 residues. Germline CDR1 and CDR2: MDHEN and SYDVKM. The CDR3 reads CASSSPPFGGTSGRAYHEQYF. DNA of the CDR3: TGTGCCAGCAGTTCGCCTCCCTTCGGGGGGACTAGCGGGAGGGCCTACCACGAGCAGTACTTC.